This T cell receptor beta chain stems from a study of beta chain features in type 1 diabetes. The V gene lost 4 bases and the J gene lost 6 bases, with 10 bases spanning the gap. Looked up from germline, CDR1 is SQVTM and CDR2 is ANQGSEA. The CDR3 loop spans 11 amino acids. This clone has only a few counts. The antigen remains unidentified. Every bit of the isolated RNA underwent reverse transcription, so sequencing read expressed TCRB transcripts. Only in-frame clones appear in the TCRdb table, and some are missing; sequencing was by immunoSEQ multiplex PCR. The sample lists some 150,000 clones; roughly a tenth were seen once. Overall study findings and caveats: TCRB CDR3s were moderately but significantly shorter in Type 1 diabetes patients in all four CD4+ subsets. Sequencing from cDNA could over-represent high-TCR-expressing cells.

This chain uses TRBV29-1 with TRBJ2-7; D possibly corresponds to TRBD2 (7 bases). What was sequenced was central memory CD4+ T cells from blood. This TCR was recovered from a man aged 18 to 35 in good health. The CDR3, as DNA: TGCAGCGTTGTAGGGGGGGGCGAGCAGTACTTC. Translation gives CSVVGGGEQYF.